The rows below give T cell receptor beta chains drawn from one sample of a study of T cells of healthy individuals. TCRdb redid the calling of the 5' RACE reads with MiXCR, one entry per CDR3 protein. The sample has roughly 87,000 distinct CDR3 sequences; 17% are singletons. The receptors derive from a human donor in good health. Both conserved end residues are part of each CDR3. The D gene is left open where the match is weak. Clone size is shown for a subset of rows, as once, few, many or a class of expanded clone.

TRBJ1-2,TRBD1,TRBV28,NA,TGTGCCAGCAGAATCACCGGGACAGGGGGCATGGGTGGCTACACCTTC,CASRITGTGGMGGYTF
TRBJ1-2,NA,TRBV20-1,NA,TGCAGTGCTAGACCCTTCGGGACCCGAGCTAACTATGGCTACACCTTC,CSARPFGTRANYGYTF
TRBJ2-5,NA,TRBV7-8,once,TGTGCCAGCGATACCGTTAGGCGGACAGTCCAAGAGACCCAGTACTTC,CASDTVRRTVQETQYF
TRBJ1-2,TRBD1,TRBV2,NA,TGTGCCAGCAGTCGACAGGGAAGAGGTACAACTAACTATGGCTACACCTTC,CASSRQGRGTTNYGYTF
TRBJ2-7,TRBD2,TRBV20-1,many,TGCAGTGCTAGAGATTCTAGCGGAACCTACGAGCAGTACTTC,CSARDSSGTYEQYF
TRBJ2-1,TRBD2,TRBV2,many,TGTGCCAGCAGACCCGACTACGGCGGGGGTACCTACAATGAGCAGTTCTTC,CASRPDYGGGTYNEQFF
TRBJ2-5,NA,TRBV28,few,TGTGCCAGCACAGGACTGAGGCGGGAGACCCAGTACTTC,CASTGLRRETQYF
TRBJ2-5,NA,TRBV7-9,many,TGTGCCAGCAGTTTAGTACAAGAGACCCAGTACTTC,CASSLVQETQYF
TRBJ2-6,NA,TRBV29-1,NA,TGCAGCGTTGTGACCCAGGCTGGGGCCAACGTCCTGACTTTC,CSVVTQAGANVLTF
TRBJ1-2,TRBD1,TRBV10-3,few,TGTGCCATCAGTGAGCAACAGGGGGGGACCTATGGCTACACCTTC,CAISEQQGGTYGYTF